The source of this T cell receptor beta chain is a study of T-cell reconstitution after alpha-beta-depleted transplantation in children. General study points: At the one-year point after transplant, T-cell counts and TCRbeta diversity were found to come mostly from T cells that had been newly produced. Reportedly, roughly two months post-transplant, alpha-beta T cells arose from several hundred expanded graft clones.

The CDR3 runs 17 residues. From germline, CDR1 is SEHNR and CDR2 FQNEAQ (reference sequence). V shed 3 bases, J shed 1 base, and the junction held 7 bases outside the gene matches. Preparation of the TCRbeta library was carried out with unique molecular identifiers. TCRdb analysed the PCR reads with MiXCR anew, one entry per CDR3 protein. The sample has fewer than 550,000 distinct CDR3 sequences; about 10% are singletons. A note on this clonotype: What it binds is not known.

This receptor was identified in a child aged 2 to 10 with inherited bone marrow failure, due to receive a stem cell transplant. The sample consisted of PBMCs, taken before TCRalphabeta/CD19-depleted stem cell transplant. The J gene is TRBJ2-3, the V gene TRBV7-9; TRBD1 aligns across 10 bases. CDR3 sequence: CASSFRPGTGGTDTQYF. The CDR3 nucleotides are TGTGCCAGCAGCTTCCGCCCCGGGACAGGGGGCACAGATACGCAGTATTTT.